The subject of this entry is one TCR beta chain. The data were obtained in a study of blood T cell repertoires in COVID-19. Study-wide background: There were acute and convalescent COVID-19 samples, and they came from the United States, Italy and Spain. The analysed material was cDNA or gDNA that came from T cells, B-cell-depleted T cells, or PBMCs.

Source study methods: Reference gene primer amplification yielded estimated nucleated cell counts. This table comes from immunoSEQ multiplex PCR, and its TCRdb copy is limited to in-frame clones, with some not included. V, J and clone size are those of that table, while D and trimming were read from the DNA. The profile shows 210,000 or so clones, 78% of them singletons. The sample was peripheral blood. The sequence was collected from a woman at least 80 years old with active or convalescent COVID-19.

For the CDR3, the DNA is TGTGCCAGCAGCCTCGGCGGGGGAGTTTCCGCAGATACGCAGTATTTT. Translation gives CASSLGGGVSADTQYF. The chain uses TRBV2 and TRBJ2-3, with 7 positions matching TRBD2. The germline V gene has CDR1 SNHLY and CDR2 FYNNEI. The CDR3 covers 16 residues. V dropped 6 bases and J dropped 4; count of bases not matched to a gene: 13.